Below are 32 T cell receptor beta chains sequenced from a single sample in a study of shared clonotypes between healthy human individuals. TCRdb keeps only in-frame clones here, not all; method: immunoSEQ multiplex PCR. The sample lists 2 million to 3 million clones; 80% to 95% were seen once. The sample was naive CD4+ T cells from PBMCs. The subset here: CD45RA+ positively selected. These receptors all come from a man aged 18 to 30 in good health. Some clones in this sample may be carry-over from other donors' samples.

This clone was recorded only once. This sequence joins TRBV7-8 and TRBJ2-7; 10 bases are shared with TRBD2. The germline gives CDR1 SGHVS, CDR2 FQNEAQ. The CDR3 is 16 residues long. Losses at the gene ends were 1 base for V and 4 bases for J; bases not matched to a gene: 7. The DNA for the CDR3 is TGTGCCAGCAGCTTAGAGCTAGCGGGAGTGGTTTACGAGCAGTACTTC. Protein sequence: CASSLELAGVVYEQYF.

The CDR3: CAWSSLAAYEQYF. For the CDR3, the DNA is TGTGCCTGGAGCTCCCTGGCAGCTTACGAGCAGTACTTC. The V gene is TRBV30, the J gene TRBJ2-7, with D unclear. The V gene's germline CDR1 is GTSNPN and CDR2 SVGIG (reference sequence). V lost 3 bases and J 4 bases, leaving 13 bases between the germline ends. CDR3 length: 13 residues.

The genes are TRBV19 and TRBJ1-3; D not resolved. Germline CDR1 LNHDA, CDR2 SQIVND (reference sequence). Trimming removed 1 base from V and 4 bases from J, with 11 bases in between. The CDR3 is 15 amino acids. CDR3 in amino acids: CASSIAGQRGNTIYF. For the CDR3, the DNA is TGTGCCAGTAGTATAGCTGGCCAGCGAGGAAACACCATATATTTT.

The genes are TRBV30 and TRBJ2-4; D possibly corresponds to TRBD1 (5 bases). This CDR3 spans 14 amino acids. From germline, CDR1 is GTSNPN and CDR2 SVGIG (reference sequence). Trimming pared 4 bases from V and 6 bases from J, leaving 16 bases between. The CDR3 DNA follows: TGTGCCTGGACCCTTGGACATCCGGCAAACATTCAGTACTTC. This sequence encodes CAWTLGHPANIQYF.

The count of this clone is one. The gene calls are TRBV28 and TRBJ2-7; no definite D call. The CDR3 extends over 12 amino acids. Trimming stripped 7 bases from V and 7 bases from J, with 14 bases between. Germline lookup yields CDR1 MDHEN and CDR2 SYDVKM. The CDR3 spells CASTTQVGEQYF. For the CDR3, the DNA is TGTGCCAGCACAACCCAGGTGGGTGAGCAGTACTTC.

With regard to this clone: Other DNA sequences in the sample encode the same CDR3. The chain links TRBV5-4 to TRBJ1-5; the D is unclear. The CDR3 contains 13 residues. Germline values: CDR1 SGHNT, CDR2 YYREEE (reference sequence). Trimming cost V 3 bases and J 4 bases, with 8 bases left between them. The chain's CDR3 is CASSSDPNQPQHF. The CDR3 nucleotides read TGTGCCAGCAGCTCTGACCCTAATCAGCCCCAGCATTTT.

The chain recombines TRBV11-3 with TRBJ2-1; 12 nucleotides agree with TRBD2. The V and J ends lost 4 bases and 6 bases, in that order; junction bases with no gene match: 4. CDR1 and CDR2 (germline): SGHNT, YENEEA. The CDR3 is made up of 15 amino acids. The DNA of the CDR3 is TGTGCCAGCAGCTCTAGCGGGAGGGGGGGCAATGAGCAGTTCTTC. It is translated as CASSSSGRGGNEQFF.

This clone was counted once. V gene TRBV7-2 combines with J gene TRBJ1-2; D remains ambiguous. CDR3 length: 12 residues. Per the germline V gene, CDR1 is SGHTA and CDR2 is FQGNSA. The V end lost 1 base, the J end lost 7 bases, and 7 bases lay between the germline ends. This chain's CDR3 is CASSLVRTGYTF. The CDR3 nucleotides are TGTGCCAGCAGCTTAGTCAGGACTGGCTACACCTTC.

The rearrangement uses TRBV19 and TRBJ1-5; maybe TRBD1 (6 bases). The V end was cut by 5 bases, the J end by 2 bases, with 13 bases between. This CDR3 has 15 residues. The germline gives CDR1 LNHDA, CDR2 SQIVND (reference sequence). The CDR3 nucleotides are TGTGCCAGTAGTCCCCCAGGGGATGGCAATCAGCCCCAGCATTTT. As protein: CASSPPGDGNQPQHF.

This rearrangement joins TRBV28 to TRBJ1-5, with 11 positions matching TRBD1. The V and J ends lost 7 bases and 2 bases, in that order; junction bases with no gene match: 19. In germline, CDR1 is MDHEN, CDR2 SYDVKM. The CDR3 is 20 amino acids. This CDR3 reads CASTVLSIGTGGIGNQPQHF. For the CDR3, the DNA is TGTGCCAGCACCGTACTAAGTATAGGGACAGGGGGGATAGGCAATCAGCCCCAGCATTTT.

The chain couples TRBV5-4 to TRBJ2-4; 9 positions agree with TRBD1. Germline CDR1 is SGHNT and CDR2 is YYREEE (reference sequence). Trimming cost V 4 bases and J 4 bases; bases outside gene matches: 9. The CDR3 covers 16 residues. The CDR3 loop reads CASSEGQGLGKNIQYF. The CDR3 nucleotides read TGTGCCAGCAGCGAGGGACAGGGCCTCGGGAAAAACATTCAGTACTTC.

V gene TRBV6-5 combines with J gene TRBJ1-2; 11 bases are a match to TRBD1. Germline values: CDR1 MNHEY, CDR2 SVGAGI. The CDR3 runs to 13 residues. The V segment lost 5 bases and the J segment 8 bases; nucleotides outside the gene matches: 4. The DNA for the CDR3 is TGTGCCAGCAGTGGGGGACAGGGGGACGGCTACACCTTC. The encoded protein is CASSGGQGDGYTF.

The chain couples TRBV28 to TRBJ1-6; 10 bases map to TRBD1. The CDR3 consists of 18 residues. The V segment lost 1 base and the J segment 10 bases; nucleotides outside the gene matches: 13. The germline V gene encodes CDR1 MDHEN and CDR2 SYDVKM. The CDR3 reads CASSLLLGQGLGESPLHF. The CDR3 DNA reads TGTGCCAGCAGTTTATTATTGGGACAGGGGTTGGGAGAATCACCCCTCCACTTT.

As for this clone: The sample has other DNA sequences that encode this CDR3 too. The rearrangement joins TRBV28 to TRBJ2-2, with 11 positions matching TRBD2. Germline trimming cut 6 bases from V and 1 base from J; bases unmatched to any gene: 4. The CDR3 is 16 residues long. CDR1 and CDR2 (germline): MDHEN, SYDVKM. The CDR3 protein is CASSRTSGRNTGELFF. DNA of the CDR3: TGTGCCAGCAGCCGGACTAGCGGGCGGAACACCGGGGAGCTGTTTTTT.

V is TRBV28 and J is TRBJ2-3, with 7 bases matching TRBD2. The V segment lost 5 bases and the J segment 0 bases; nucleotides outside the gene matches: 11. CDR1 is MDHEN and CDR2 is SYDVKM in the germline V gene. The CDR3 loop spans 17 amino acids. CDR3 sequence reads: CASSPPASGTSTDTQYF. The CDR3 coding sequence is TGTGCCAGCAGTCCCCCTGCTAGCGGAACAAGCACAGATACGCAGTATTTT.

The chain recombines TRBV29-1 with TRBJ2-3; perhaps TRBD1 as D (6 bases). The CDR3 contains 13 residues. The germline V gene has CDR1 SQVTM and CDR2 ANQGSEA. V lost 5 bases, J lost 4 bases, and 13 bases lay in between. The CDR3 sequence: CSVHPDSADTQYF. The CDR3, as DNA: TGCAGCGTTCACCCGGACAGTGCAGATACGCAGTATTTT.

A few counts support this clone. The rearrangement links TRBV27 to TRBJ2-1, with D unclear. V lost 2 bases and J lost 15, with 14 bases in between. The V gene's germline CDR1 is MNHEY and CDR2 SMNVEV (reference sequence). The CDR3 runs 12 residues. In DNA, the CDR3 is TGTGCCAGCAGTTTACCTTTCGGAGAGAGGTTCTTC. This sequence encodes CASSLPFGERFF.

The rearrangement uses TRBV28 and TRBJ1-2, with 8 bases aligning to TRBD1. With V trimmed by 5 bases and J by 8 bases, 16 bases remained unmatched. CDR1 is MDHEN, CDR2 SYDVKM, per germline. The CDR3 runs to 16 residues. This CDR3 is CASSTTIRPRGHGYTF. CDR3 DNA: TGTGCCAGCAGTACTACGATCCGCCCCAGGGGGCACGGCTACACCTTC.

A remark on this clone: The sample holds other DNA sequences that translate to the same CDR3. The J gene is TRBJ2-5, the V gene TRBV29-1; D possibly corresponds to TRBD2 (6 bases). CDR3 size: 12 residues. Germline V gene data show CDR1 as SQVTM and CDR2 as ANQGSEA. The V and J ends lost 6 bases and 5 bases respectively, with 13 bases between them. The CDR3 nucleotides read TGCAGCGTGATGACTAGTGGGGAGACCCAGTACTTC. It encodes CSVMTSGETQYF.

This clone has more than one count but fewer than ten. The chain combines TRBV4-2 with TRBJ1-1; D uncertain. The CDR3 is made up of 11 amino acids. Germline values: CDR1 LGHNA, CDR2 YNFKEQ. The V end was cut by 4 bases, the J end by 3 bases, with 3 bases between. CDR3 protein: CASSRDTEAFF. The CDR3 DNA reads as TGTGCCAGCAGCCGAGACACTGAAGCTTTCTTT.

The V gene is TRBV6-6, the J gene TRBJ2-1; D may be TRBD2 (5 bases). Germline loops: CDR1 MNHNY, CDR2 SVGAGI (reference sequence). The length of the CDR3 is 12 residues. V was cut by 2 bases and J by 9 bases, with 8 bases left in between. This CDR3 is CASSYEAVEQFF. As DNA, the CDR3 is TGTGCCAGCAGTTACGAAGCGGTTGAGCAGTTCTTC.

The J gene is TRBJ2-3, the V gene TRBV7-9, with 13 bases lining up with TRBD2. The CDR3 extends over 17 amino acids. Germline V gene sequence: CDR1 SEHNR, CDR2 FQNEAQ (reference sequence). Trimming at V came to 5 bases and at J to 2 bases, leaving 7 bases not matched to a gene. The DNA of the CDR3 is TGTGCCAGCAGCAGACTGACTAGCGGGAGGCCCACAGATACGCAGTATTTT. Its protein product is CASSRLTSGRPTDTQYF.

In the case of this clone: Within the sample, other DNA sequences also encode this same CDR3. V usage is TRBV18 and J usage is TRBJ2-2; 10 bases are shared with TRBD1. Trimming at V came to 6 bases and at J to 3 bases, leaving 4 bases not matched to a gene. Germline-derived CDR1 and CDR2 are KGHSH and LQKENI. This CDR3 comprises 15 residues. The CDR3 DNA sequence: TGTGCCAGCTCCCCCGGGACAGGGGACACCGGGGAGCTGTTTTTT. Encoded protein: CASSPGTGDTGELFF.

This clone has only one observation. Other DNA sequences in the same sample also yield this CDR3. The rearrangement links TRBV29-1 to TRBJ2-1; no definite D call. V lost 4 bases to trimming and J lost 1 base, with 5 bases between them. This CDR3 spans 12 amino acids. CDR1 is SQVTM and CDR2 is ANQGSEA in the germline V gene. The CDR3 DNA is TGCAGCGTTGGGAAATCCTACAATGAGCAGTTCTTC. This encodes CSVGKSYNEQFF.

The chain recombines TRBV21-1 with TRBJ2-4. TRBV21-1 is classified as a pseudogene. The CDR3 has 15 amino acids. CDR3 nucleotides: TGTGCCAGCAGCATAGGGCGGAAAGCCAAAAACATTCAGTACTTC. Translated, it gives CASSIGRKAKNIQYF.

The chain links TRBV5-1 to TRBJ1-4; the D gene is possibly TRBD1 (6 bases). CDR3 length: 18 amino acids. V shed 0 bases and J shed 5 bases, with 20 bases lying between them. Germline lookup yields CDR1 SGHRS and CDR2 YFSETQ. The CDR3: CASSLEFFGGGQNEKLFF. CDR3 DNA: TGCGCCAGCAGCTTGGAGTTTTTCGGTGGAGGACAGAATGAAAAACTGTTTTTT. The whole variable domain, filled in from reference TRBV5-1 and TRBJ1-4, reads KAGVTQTPRYLIKTRGQQVTLSCSPISGHRSVSWYQQTPGQGLQFLFEYFSETQRNKGNFPGRFSGRQFSNSRSEMNVSTLELGDSALYLCASSLEFFGGGQNEKLFFGSGTQLSVL.

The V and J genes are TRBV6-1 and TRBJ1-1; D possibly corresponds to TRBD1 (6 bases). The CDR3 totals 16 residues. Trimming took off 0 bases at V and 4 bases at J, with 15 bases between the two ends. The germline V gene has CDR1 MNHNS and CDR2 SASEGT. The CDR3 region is CASSEAGQGMGTEAFF. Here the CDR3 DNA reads TGTGCCAGCAGTGAAGCAGGGCAGGGGATGGGCACTGAAGCTTTCTTT.

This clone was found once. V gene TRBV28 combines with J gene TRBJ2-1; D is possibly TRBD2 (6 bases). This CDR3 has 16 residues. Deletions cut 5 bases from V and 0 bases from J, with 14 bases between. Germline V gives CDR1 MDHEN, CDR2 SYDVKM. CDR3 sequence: CASSVTSSSSYNEQFF. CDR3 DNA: TGTGCCAGCAGTGTAACTAGCAGTAGCTCCTACAATGAGCAGTTCTTC.

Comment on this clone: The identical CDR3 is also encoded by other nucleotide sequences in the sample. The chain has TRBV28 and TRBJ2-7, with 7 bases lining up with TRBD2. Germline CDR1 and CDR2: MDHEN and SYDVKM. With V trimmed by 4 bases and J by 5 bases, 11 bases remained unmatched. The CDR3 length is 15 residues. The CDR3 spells CASSSLRRELHEQYF. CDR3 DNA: TGTGCCAGCAGTTCCCTTCGGCGGGAGCTCCACGAGCAGTACTTC. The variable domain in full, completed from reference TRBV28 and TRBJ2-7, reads DVKVTQSSRYLVKRTGEKVFLECVQDMDHENMFWYRQDPGLGLRLIYFSYDVKMKEKGDIPEGYSVSREKKERFSLILESASTNQTSMYLCASSSLRRELHEQYFGPGTRLTVT.

CDR3 amino acids: CASGSTSTGELFF. In nucleotides, the CDR3 is TGCGCCAGCGGGTCGACTAGTACCGGGGAGCTGTTTTTT. The gene calls are TRBV5-1 and TRBJ2-2, with D possibly matching TRBD2 (6 bases). The germline V gene encodes CDR1 SGHRS and CDR2 YFSETQ. V lost 7 bases, J lost 5 bases, and 12 bases lay in between. The CDR3 is made up of 13 amino acids.

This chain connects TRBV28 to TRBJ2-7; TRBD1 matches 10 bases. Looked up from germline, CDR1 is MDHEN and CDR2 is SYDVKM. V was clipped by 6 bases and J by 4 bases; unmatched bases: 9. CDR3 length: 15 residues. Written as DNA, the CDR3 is TGTGCCAGCAGACATGGGACAGGGGTTTTGTACGAGCAGTACTTC. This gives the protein CASRHGTGVLYEQYF.

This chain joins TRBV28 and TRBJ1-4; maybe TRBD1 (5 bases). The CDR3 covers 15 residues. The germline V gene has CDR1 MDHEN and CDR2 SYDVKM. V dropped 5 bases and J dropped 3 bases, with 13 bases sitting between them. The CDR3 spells CASSPGEGPNEKLFF. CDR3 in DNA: TGTGCCAGCAGTCCGGGGGAGGGGCCTAATGAAAAACTGTTTTTT.